This TCR beta chain was recorded in a study of Graves' ophthalmopathy and Graves' hyperthyroidism. The study, taken as a whole, reports: Ophthalmopathy progression was predicted with approximately 68% sensitivity and approximately 79% specificity.

About 10 ml of fresh blood yielded the PBMCs by density gradient. There are many counts of this clonotype. Its matching antigen is unknown. Amplification targeted the TCR beta CDR3 regions, with RNA transcripts as the source material. Investigators did first-round RT-PCR with HTBI primers, then second-round multiplex PCR. TCRdb called the multiplex PCR reads again in MiXCR, with one record for every CDR3 protein. The table has 740,000 or so distinct CDR3 sequences, approximately 40% seen once. Per germline, CDR1 SGHRS and CDR2 YFSETQ. Germline trimming cut 4 bases from V and 0 bases from J; bases unmatched to any gene: 4. The CDR3 extends over 15 amino acids.

The gene calls are TRBV5-1 and TRBJ1-1; 9 nucleotides align to TRBD1. The TCR sequence derives from an adult man with Graves' ophthalmopathy. Source material: peripheral blood. Written as DNA, the CDR3 is TGCGCCAGCAGCCAGGGACAGGGTCTGAACACTGAAGCTTTCTTT. It encodes CASSQGQGLNTEAFF.